A single sample is the source of the 21 T cell receptor beta chains below, sequenced in a study of blood T cell repertoires in COVID-19. Only in-frame clones appear in the TCRdb table, and some are missing; sequencing was by immunoSEQ multiplex PCR. The data show fewer than 200,000 clones, roughly nine tenths seen once. The sequenced material came from PBMCs or T cells enriched from blood (not recorded which). The receptors shown here come from a human donor with acute COVID-19. The donor label of this sample is uncertain.

The V and J genes are TRBV12-5 and TRBJ2-2, with 9 positions matching TRBD1. Germline V gene data show CDR1 as LGHNT and CDR2 as FRNRAP. The CDR3 is 13 amino acids. Trimming took 6 bases from V and 5 from J; bases not matched to a gene: 1. The DNA of the CDR3 is TGTGCTAGTGGCGGACAGGGGACCGGGGAGCTGTTTTTT. Translating it yields CASGGQGTGELFF.

V and J are TRBV5-5 and TRBJ2-7; D is perhaps TRBD2 (5 bases). This CDR3 comprises 14 residues. Germline assignment: CDR1 SGHKS and CDR2 YYEKEE (reference sequence). V lost 3 bases and J lost 3, with 13 bases in between. The CDR3 DNA follows: TGTGCCAGCAGCTCTCCGGGATCTAACTACGAGCAGTACTTC. It yields the protein CASSSPGSNYEQYF.

The V gene is TRBV29-1, the J gene TRBJ1-1; 7 positions agree with TRBD1. The CDR3 length is 14 residues. Germline V gives CDR1 SQVTM, CDR2 ANQGSEA. Unmatched junction bases numbered 6, after V lost 5 bases and J lost 0 bases. Written as DNA, the CDR3 is TGCAGCGTTACGTGGGACAGCTTGAACACTGAAGCTTTCTTT. Encoded protein: CSVTWDSLNTEAFF.

This chain uses TRBV7-3 with TRBJ2-5, with 15 bases that match TRBD2. V was clipped by 5 bases and J by 5 bases; unmatched bases: 6. The CDR3 length is 16 residues. CDR1 and CDR2 (germline): SGHTA, FQGTGA. The CDR3 protein is CASSQSGTSGGETQYF. The CDR3 coding sequence is TGTGCCAGCAGCCAATCAGGGACTAGCGGGGGGGAGACCCAGTACTTC.

The chain couples TRBV5-1 to TRBJ2-7; 8 bases agree with TRBD2. CDR1 is SGHRS, CDR2 YFSETQ, per germline. The V and J ends lost 2 bases and 0 bases, in that order; junction bases with no gene match: 4. CDR3 length: 15 residues. CDR3 nucleotide sequence: TGCGCCAGCAGCTTAGCGGGGGCAGACTCCTACGAGCAGTACTTC. This codes for CASSLAGADSYEQYF.

The chain has TRBV3-1 (or the pseudogene TRBV3-2) and TRBJ2-1; 7 positions match TRBD2. Germline assignment: CDR1 LGHDT and CDR2 YNNKEL (reference sequence). V shed 0 bases, J shed 0 bases, and the junction held 8 bases outside the gene matches. This CDR3 comprises 18 residues. CDR3 nucleotide sequence: TGTGCCAGCAGCCAAGATCTGCGGGGGTCGAGCTCCTACAATGAGCAGTTCTTC. It yields the protein CASSQDLRGSSSYNEQFF.

As concerns this clone: The same CDR3 also results from other DNA sequences found in this sample. This sequence joins TRBV5-1 and TRBJ2-7; no definite D call. V lost 0 bases and J 1 base, leaving 5 bases between the germline ends. The germline V gene encodes CDR1 SGHRS and CDR2 YFSETQ. This CDR3 spans 13 amino acids. The CDR3 spells CASSLAGSYEQYF. The DNA of the CDR3 is TGCGCCAGCAGCTTGGCAGGTTCCTACGAGCAGTACTTC.

The chain couples TRBV2 to TRBJ2-5; 9 bases match TRBD1. In germline, CDR1 is SNHLY, CDR2 FYNNEI. V gave up 4 bases and J gave up 3 bases; unmatched junction bases: 6. CDR3 length: 15 residues. The CDR3 region is CASSAAGTGKETQYF. In DNA form, the CDR3 reads TGTGCCAGCAGTGCGGCCGGGACAGGGAAAGAGACCCAGTACTTC.

This rearrangement joins TRBV6-1 to TRBJ2-7; D may be TRBD1 (6 bases). This CDR3 spans 16 amino acids. Trimming took off 4 bases at V and 0 bases at J, with 16 bases between the two ends. The germline V gene has CDR1 MNHNS and CDR2 SASEGT. The DNA of the CDR3 is TGTGCCAGCAGTGGCATACAGGGAAGGGGCTCCTACGAGCAGTACTTC. It yields the protein CASSGIQGRGSYEQYF.

The chain links TRBV29-1 to TRBJ1-2; D call uncertain. The CDR3 is 16 amino acids. Germline lookup yields CDR1 SQVTM and CDR2 ANQGSEA. Trimming removed 1 base at V and 7 bases at J, with 22 bases between. The CDR3 region is CSVEGKPGSSRSGYTF. The CDR3 DNA is TGCAGCGTTGAAGGCAAACCGGGGAGCTCAAGGAGTGGCTACACCTTC. The full variable domain, its missing parts supplied by reference TRBV29-1 and TRBJ1-2, is SAVISQKPSRDICQRGTSLTIQCQVDSQVTMMFWYRQQPGQSLTLIATANQGSEATYESGFVIDKFPISRPNLTFSTLTVSNMSPEDSSIYLCSVEGKPGSSRSGYTFGSGTRLTVV.

This chain links TRBV19 with TRBJ1-5, with TRBD1 matching over 11 bases. The CDR3 loop spans 15 amino acids. Germline trimming cut 3 bases from V and 2 bases from J; bases unmatched to any gene: 0. From germline, CDR1 is LNHDA and CDR2 SQIVND (reference sequence). Here the CDR3 reads CASSMGQGGNQPQHF. The CDR3, as DNA: TGTGCCAGTAGTATGGGACAGGGGGGCAATCAGCCCCAGCATTTT.

The chain carries TRBV7-2 and TRBJ2-3, with TRBD2 matching 8 bases. Trimming removed 5 bases from V and 8 bases from J; junction bases left unmatched: 9. Germline values: CDR1 SGHTA, CDR2 FQGNSA. There are 14 residues in the CDR3. The chain's CDR3 is CASSTGTSLGTQYF. CDR3 DNA: TGTGCCAGCAGCACGGGGACTAGTCTGGGTACGCAGTATTTT.

This clone was seen more than once but under ten times. This chain connects TRBV5-1 to TRBJ2-1, with TRBD1 identical over 8 bases. CDR1 and CDR2 (germline): SGHRS, YFSETQ. The CDR3 extends over 16 amino acids. V trimming: 4 bases; J trimming: 2 bases; junction bases outside the gene matches: 8. Written as DNA, the CDR3 is TGCGCCAGCAGCCCGTCGGACAGGGAGGCCTACAATGAGCAGTTCTTC. Protein product: CASSPSDREAYNEQFF.

This clone was seen only once. The V gene is TRBV2, the J gene TRBJ1-5; the D is unclear. Germline lookup yields CDR1 SNHLY and CDR2 FYNNEI. The CDR3 consists of 14 residues. Trimming took 4 bases from V and 4 from J, leaving 11 bases between them. The CDR3 DNA reads as TGTGCCAGCAGTGCACAGCGGTCGAATCAGCCCCAGCATTTT. Its protein is CASSAQRSNQPQHF.

The chain joins TRBV6-5 to TRBJ1-2, with D unclear. Germline V lookup: CDR1 MNHEY, CDR2 SVGAGI. CDR3 length: 15 amino acids. The germline V and J ends were trimmed by 2 bases and 6 bases, with 16 bases remaining between them. CDR3 region: CASSYGLRLGHGYTF. In DNA, the CDR3 is TGTGCCAGCAGTTACGGTCTCCGCCTTGGCCATGGCTACACCTTC.

The genes are TRBV4-1 and TRBJ1-4; TRBD1 matches 7 bases. The ends lost 1 base at V and 4 bases at J; junction bases unmatched: 6. The CDR3 is 16 residues long. The V gene's germline CDR1 is MGHRA and CDR2 YSYEKL. The CDR3 sequence is CASSQVGGRVNEKLFF. Written as DNA, the CDR3 is TGCGCCAGCAGCCAAGTAGGGGGCAGGGTTAATGAAAAACTGTTTTTT.

The chain carries TRBV5-4 and TRBJ2-1; no reliable D call. The CDR3 extends over 13 amino acids. Trimming removed 3 bases from V and 6 bases from J, with 10 bases in between. Germline CDR1 reads SGHNT; CDR2 reads YYREEE (reference sequence). The CDR3 region is CASSSAWANEQFF. CDR3 in DNA: TGTGCCAGCAGCTCCGCGTGGGCCAATGAGCAGTTCTTC.

CDR3 residues: CASSSRVASGSSTDTQYF. The CDR3 DNA reads TGTGCCAGCAGCTCCCGGGTAGCGAGCGGGTCTAGCACAGATACGCAGTATTTT. V gene TRBV9 combines with J gene TRBJ2-3; perhaps TRBD2 as D (6 bases). V was pared by 4 bases and J by 0 bases, with 21 bases between. Germline V gene sequence: CDR1 SGDLS, CDR2 YYNGEE. The CDR3 length is 18 residues.

The chain links TRBV9 to TRBJ2-1; TRBD2 aligns across 8 bases. Trimming cost V 0 bases and J 3 bases; bases outside gene matches: 5. The CDR3 extends over 16 amino acids. Germline-derived CDR1 and CDR2 are SGDLS and YYNGEE. The CDR3 spells CASSVGERGIYNEQFF. CDR3 DNA: TGTGCCAGCAGCGTAGGGGAGCGGGGGATCTACAATGAGCAGTTCTTC.

This clone was seen only a few times. The chain is built from TRBV5-6 and TRBJ1-4; D remains unclear. The length of the CDR3 is 18 residues. With 2 bases removed from V and 2 bases from J, the gap between germline ends came to 19 bases. Germline V CDR1 and CDR2: SGHDT, YYEEEE. In DNA form, the CDR3 reads TGTGCCAGCAGCTTAGTGGCCGCACGTGGTTCTACTAATGAAAAACTGTTTTTT. Amino acids: CASSLVAARGSTNEKLFF.

Concerning this clone: The sample carries other DNA sequences with the same CDR3. The chain recombines TRBV18 with TRBJ1-1; possibly TRBD1 for D (5 bases). The germline CDR1 and CDR2 sequences are KGHSH and LQKENI. With 3 bases removed from V and 1 base from J, the gap between germline ends came to 6 bases. The CDR3 has 13 amino acids. As DNA, the CDR3 is TGTGCCAGCTCACCTCAGGGGAACACTGAAGCTTTCTTT. Protein: CASSPQGNTEAFF.